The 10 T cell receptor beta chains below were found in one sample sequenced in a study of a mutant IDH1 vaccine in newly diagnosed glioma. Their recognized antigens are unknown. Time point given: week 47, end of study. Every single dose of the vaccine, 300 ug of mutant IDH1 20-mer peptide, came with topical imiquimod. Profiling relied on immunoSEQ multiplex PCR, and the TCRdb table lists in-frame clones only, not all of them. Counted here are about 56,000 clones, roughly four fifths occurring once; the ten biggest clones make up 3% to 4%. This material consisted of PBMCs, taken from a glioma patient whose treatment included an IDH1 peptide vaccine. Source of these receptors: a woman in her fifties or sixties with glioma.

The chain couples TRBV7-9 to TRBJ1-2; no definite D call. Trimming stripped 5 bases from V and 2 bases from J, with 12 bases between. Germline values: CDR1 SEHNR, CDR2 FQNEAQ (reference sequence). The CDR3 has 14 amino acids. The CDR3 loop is CASSPEGINYGYTF. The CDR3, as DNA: TGTGCCAGCAGCCCTGAAGGGATCAACTATGGCTACACCTTC. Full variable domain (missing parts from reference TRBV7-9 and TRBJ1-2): DTGVSQNPRHKITKRGQNVTFRCDPISEHNRLYWYRQTLGQGPEFLTYFQNEAQLEKSRLLSDRFSAERPKGSFSTLEIQRTEQGDSAMYLCASSPEGINYGYTFGSGTRLTVV.

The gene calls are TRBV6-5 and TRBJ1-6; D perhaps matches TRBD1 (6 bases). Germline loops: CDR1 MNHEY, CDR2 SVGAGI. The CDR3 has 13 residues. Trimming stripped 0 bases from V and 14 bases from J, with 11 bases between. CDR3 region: CASSYSIRDTLHF. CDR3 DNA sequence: TGTGCCAGCAGTTACTCGATTAGGGACACCCTCCACTTT.

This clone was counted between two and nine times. The CDR3 DNA reads TGTGCCAGCAGCTTACAGGGGCCCGTCGAGCAGTACTTC. The encoded protein is CASSLQGPVEQYF. The chain carries TRBV7-9 and TRBJ2-7; D perhaps matches TRBD1 (6 bases). Germline V gives CDR1 SEHNR, CDR2 FQNEAQ (reference sequence). The CDR3 is made up of 13 amino acids. V dropped 2 bases and J dropped 6 bases, with 11 bases sitting between them.

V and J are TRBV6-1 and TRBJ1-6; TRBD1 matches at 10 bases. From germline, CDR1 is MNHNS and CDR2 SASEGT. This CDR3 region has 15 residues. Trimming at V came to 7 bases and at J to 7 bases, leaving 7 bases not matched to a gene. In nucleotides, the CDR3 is TGTGCCAGCACCAAGACAGGGGGCCAAAATTCACCCCTCCACTTT. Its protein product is CASTKTGGQNSPLHF.

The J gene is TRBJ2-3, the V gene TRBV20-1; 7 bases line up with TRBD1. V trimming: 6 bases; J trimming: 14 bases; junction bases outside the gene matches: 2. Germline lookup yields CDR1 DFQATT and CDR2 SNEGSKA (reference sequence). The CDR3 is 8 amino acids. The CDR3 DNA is TGCAGTGCGCCAGGGGGGTATTTT. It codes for CSAPGGYF.

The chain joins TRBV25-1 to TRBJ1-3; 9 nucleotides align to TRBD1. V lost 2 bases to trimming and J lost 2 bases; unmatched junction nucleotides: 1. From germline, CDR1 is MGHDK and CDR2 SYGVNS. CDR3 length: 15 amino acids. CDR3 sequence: CASSEGQGPGNTIYF. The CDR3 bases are TGTGCCAGCAGTGAAGGACAGGGGCCTGGAAACACCATATATTTT.

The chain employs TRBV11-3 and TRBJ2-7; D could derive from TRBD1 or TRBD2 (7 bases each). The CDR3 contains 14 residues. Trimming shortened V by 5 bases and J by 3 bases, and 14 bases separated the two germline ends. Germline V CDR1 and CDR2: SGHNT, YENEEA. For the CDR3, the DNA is TGTGCCAGCAGCAGAGGGGGGGACAGCTACGAGCAGTACTTC. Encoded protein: CASSRGGDSYEQYF.

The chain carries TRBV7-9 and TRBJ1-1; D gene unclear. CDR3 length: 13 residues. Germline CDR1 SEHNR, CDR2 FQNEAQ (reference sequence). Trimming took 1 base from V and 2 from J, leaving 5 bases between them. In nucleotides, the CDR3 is TGTGCCAGCAGCTTAGAGGTCAACACTGAAGCTTTCTTT. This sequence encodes CASSLEVNTEAFF.

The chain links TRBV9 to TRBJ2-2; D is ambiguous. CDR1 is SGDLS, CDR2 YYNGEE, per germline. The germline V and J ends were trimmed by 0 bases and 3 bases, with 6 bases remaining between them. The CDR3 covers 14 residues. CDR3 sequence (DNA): TGTGCCAGCAGCGTAGACGTGGACACCGGGGAGCTGTTTTTT. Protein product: CASSVDVDTGELFF.

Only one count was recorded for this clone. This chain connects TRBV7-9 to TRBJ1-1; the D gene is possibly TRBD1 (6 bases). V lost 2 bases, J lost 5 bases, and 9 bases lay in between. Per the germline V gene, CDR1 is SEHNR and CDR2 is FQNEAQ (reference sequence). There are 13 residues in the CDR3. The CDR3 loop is CASSLQGWTEAFF. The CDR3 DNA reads TGTGCCAGCAGCTTACAGGGGTGGACTGAAGCTTTCTTT.